The sequence of this T cell receptor (beta chain) was determined in a study of blood T cell repertoires in COVID-19. Study-level background: Material from acute and convalescent COVID-19 was sourced from the United States, Italy and Spain. PBMCs, B-cell-depleted T cells, or T cells provided the cDNA or gDNA that made up the material.

After removal of 0 bases from V and 4 bases from J, the junction contained 8 bases not matched to a gene. CDR3 length: 17 residues. Per germline, CDR1 MGHRA and CDR2 YSYEKL. The Seattle patients joined while their infection was active and were tracked longitudinally afterward. In the authors' methods: Amplification with reference gene primers provided the estimates of nucleated cell counts. Sequencing used immunoSEQ multiplex PCR; TCRdb keeps in-frame clones, though not all of them. D and trimming were read from the DNA, whereas the V and J calls and clone size are those reported in that table. The sample carries approximately 270,000 clones, about 85% recorded once.

Material for sequencing was peripheral blood. The chain has TRBV4-1 and TRBJ2-1; 8 nucleotides match TRBD1. This sequence was found in a human donor with COVID-19, enrolled during active disease. The donor label of this sample is uncertain. DNA of the CDR3: TGCGCCAGCAGCCAAGATAATGGGGACAGGTATTACAATGAGCAGTTCTTC. Translation gives CASSQDNGDRYYNEQFF.